Below, 29 T cell receptor beta chains from the same sample are listed, as sequenced in a study of neoadjuvant nivolumab and ipilimumab in lung cancer. Sequencing was performed with immunoSEQ multiplex PCR; in TCRdb, only in-frame clones are kept and a portion is missing. The table shows thousands of clones, with around three quarters occurring only once. Sample: tumor tissue, taken after neoadjuvant nivolumab, alone or with ipilimumab, at or shortly before surgery. Receptors originate from an adult with non-small cell lung cancer.

This chain connects TRBV7-2 to TRBJ2-3; 8 bases are shared with TRBD2. CDR1 and CDR2 (germline): SGHTA, FQGNSA. This CDR3 comprises 17 residues. The V gene end was trimmed by 4 bases and the J gene end by 2 bases; junction bases not matched to a gene: 11. In nucleotides, the CDR3 is TGTGCCAGCAGCTCGGGGGGACTAGGAGCCTTCACAGATACGCAGTATTTT. This codes for CASSSGGLGAFTDTQYF.

The chain employs TRBV19 and TRBJ2-5; 7 nucleotides line up with TRBD1. After removal of 3 bases from V and 2 bases from J, the junction contained 6 bases not matched to a gene. Germline CDR1 reads LNHDA; CDR2 reads SQIVND (reference sequence). There are 15 residues in the CDR3. CDR3 loop: CASSIQQGLQETQYF. DNA of the CDR3: TGTGCCAGTAGTATTCAACAGGGGTTGCAAGAGACCCAGTACTTC.

This chain uses TRBV5-1 with TRBJ2-7; 8 positions match TRBD2. Trimming removed 0 bases from V and 2 bases from J; junction bases left unmatched: 4. Germline assignment: CDR1 SGHRS and CDR2 YFSETQ. This CDR3 is 15 amino acids long. CDR3 nucleotide sequence: TGCGCCAGCAGCTTGGAGCTAGCGGGCCCCTACGAGCAGTACTTC. It specifies CASSLELAGPYEQYF.

This clone has just a few counts. The chain employs TRBV9 and TRBJ2-2, with 7 bases matching TRBD1. CDR3 size: 14 residues. V was clipped by 9 bases and J by 0 bases; unmatched bases: 5. Germline values: CDR1 SGDLS, CDR2 YYNGEE. DNA for the CDR3: TGTGCCACCTCCGGGACAGCGAACACCGGGGAGCTGTTTTTT. Residues: CATSGTANTGELFF. Variable domain in full (rest from reference TRBV9 and TRBJ2-2): DSGVTQTPKHLITATGQRVTLRCSPRSGDLSVYWYQQSLDQGLQFLIQYYNGEERAKGNILERFSAQQFPDLHSELNLSSLELGDSALYFCATSGTANTGELFFGEGSRLTVL.

V and J are TRBV4-3 and TRBJ2-7; TRBD2 aligns across 8 bases. Germline loops: CDR1 LGHNA, CDR2 YSLEER. This CDR3 has 18 residues. The V segment lost 4 bases and the J segment 0 bases; nucleotides outside the gene matches: 14. The CDR3 loop is CASSPGLAGITSSYEQYF. The CDR3 bases are TGCGCCAGCAGCCCCGGGCTAGCGGGCATAACGAGCTCCTACGAGCAGTACTTC.

The chain is built from TRBV11-2 and TRBJ1-2; possible D gene TRBD1, 5 bases. Germline V gives CDR1 SGHAT, CDR2 FQNNGV. Trimming took off 0 bases at V and 5 bases at J, with 16 bases between the two ends. This CDR3 contains 16 residues. The CDR3 here is CASSLDPGFPHYGYTF. CDR3 DNA: TGTGCCAGCAGCTTAGATCCAGGGTTCCCCCATTATGGCTACACCTTC.

The chain has TRBV10-3 and TRBJ2-7, with 10 bases fitting TRBD2. CDR1 and CDR2 from the germline V gene are ENHRY and SYGVKD. Trimming at V came to 7 bases and at J to 10 bases, leaving 10 bases not matched to a gene. This CDR3 contains 13 residues. In DNA form, the CDR3 reads TGTGCCATCAAGGCCCTAGCGGGAGACCCCCAGTACTTC. Protein: CAIKALAGDPQYF.

The chain links TRBV12-1 to TRBJ2-3; TRBD2, the table's D call, lacks a check against the DNA. TRBV12-1 counts as a pseudogene. The CDR3 has 16 amino acids. The chain's CDR3 is CASSPASGPRTDTQYF. The CDR3 nucleotides are TGTGCCAGCAGCCCCGCTAGCGGGCCCCGCACAGATACGCAGTATTTT.

The gene calls are TRBV11-2 and TRBJ2-4; tentative D call: TRBD1 (6 bases). Germline V lookup: CDR1 SGHAT, CDR2 FQNNGV. The CDR3 loop spans 14 amino acids. Trimming took off 6 bases at V and 5 bases at J, with 14 bases between the two ends. The CDR3 protein is CASSSRGGENIQYF. CDR3 in DNA: TGTGCCAGCAGTTCCAGGGGCGGCGAAAACATTCAGTACTTC.

The chain couples TRBV7-9 to TRBJ2-1; 8 nucleotides match TRBD1. Germline CDR1 is SEHNR and CDR2 is FQNEAQ (reference sequence). The V and J ends lost 1 base and 4 bases, in that order; junction bases with no gene match: 3. There are 15 residues in the CDR3. The CDR3 nucleotides are TGTGCCAGCAGCTTAGACCAGGGGGCGTACAATGAGCAGTTCTTC. This encodes CASSLDQGAYNEQFF.

V gene TRBV9 combines with J gene TRBJ2-2; D call uncertain. CDR1 is SGDLS and CDR2 is YYNGEE in the germline V gene. There are 14 residues in the CDR3. Trimming left V 2 bases short and J 3 bases short, with 8 bases between. The CDR3 is CASSVAIYTGELFF. DNA for the CDR3: TGTGCCAGCAGCGTTGCCATTTACACCGGGGAGCTGTTTTTT. Looking up the rest from reference TRBV9 and TRBJ2-2 gives the full variable domain: DSGVTQTPKHLITATGQRVTLRCSPRSGDLSVYWYQQSLDQGLQFLIQYYNGEERAKGNILERFSAQQFPDLHSELNLSSLELGDSALYFCASSVAIYTGELFFGEGSRLTVL.

The rearrangement links TRBV11-2 to TRBJ2-7; D call uncertain. The V end lost 1 base, the J end lost 3 bases, and 7 bases lay between the germline ends. This CDR3 is built from 13 residues. The germline CDR1 and CDR2 sequences are SGHAT and FQNNGV. CDR3 DNA: TGTGCCAGCAGCTTAGGCCAGGTCTACGAGCAGTACTTC. Its translation: CASSLGQVYEQYF.

The gene calls are TRBV28 and TRBJ2-4; D unclear. Per the germline V gene, CDR1 is MDHEN and CDR2 is SYDVKM. The V gene lost 3 bases and the J gene lost 5 bases, with 11 bases spanning the gap. This CDR3 has 14 residues. CDR3 bases: TGTGCCAGCAGTTTTGGTTCTGGCCAAAACATTCAGTACTTC. This sequence encodes CASSFGSGQNIQYF.

J is TRBJ1-5 and V is TRBV30; possibly TRBD1 for D (5 bases). The CDR3 covers 15 residues. Deletions cut 1 base from V and 6 bases from J, with 16 bases between. Germline V gene data show CDR1 as GTSNPN and CDR2 as SVGIG (reference sequence). The CDR3 sequence is CAWSGQLAGTQPQHF. In DNA, the CDR3 is TGTGCCTGGAGTGGACAGTTGGCAGGGACTCAGCCCCAGCATTTT.

This clone has just a few counts. This sequence joins TRBV10-2 and TRBJ1-1; 7 bases are a match to TRBD1. Germline CDR1 and CDR2: WSHSY and SAAADI. V was clipped by 7 bases and J by 8 bases; unmatched bases: 13. The CDR3 runs to 14 residues. This CDR3 reads CASNLGTAAGEAFF. CDR3 in DNA: TGCGCCAGCAACTTGGGGACAGCCGCTGGGGAAGCTTTCTTT.

The gene calls are TRBV19 and TRBJ1-1; TRBD1 is a possible D gene (6 bases). The CDR3 extends over 15 amino acids. Trimming took 5 bases from V and 4 from J, leaving 17 bases between them. The germline CDR1 and CDR2 sequences are LNHDA and SQIVND (reference sequence). The CDR3 spells CASSETGTTSTEAFF. In DNA form, the CDR3 reads TGTGCCAGTAGTGAAACCGGGACAACGAGCACTGAAGCTTTCTTT.

The chain is built from TRBV29-1 and TRBJ1-5; 12 bases fit TRBD1. Trimming removed 6 bases from V and 0 bases from J; junction bases left unmatched: 3. The CDR3 extends over 15 amino acids. The germline CDR1 and CDR2 sequences are SQVTM and ANQGSEA. Here the CDR3 reads CSVGQGANSNQPQHF. CDR3 nucleotides: TGCAGCGTGGGACAGGGGGCAAATAGCAATCAGCCCCAGCATTTT.

This sequence joins TRBV7-2 and TRBJ2-1; possible D gene TRBD2, 5 bases. Germline V CDR1 and CDR2: SGHTA, FQGNSA. The CDR3 consists of 15 residues. Deletions cut 3 bases from V and 4 bases from J, with 13 bases between. The DNA for the CDR3 is TGTGCCAGCAGCTTTCAGCGGAGCCAATACAATGAGCAGTTCTTC. Amino acid sequence: CASSFQRSQYNEQFF.

This sequence joins TRBV30 and TRBJ1-1, with D unresolved. Per the germline V gene, CDR1 is GTSNPN and CDR2 is SVGIG (reference sequence). CDR3 length: 14 amino acids. V lost 3 bases and J lost 1, with 12 bases in between. The CDR3: CAWRRRRPNTEAFF. In DNA, the CDR3 is TGTGCCTGGAGAAGGCGCCGGCCGAACACTGAAGCTTTCTTT.

The chain has TRBV4-1 and TRBJ2-5; D ambiguous. V shed 3 bases and J shed 5 bases, with 16 bases lying between them. CDR1 and CDR2 (germline): MGHRA, YSYEKL. The length of the CDR3 is 15 residues. The CDR3 nucleotides read TGCGCCAGCAGCCATCCGAGTCCGGCAGCGGAGACCCAGTACTTC. It codes for CASSHPSPAAETQYF.

The V call is TRBV10-2, the J call TRBJ2-7; 7 bases map to TRBD1. This CDR3 is 14 amino acids long. After removal of 4 bases from V and 0 bases from J, the junction contained 3 bases not matched to a gene. Germline V gene sequence: CDR1 WSHSY, CDR2 SAAADI. The CDR3 region has the DNA TGCGCCAGCAGTGGAAGGGACAGCTCCTACGAGCAGTACTTC. It specifies CASSGRDSSYEQYF.

There are a few counts of this clone. V gene TRBV19 combines with J gene TRBJ2-2; D possibly matches TRBD1 or TRBD2 (6 bases each). This CDR3 has 15 amino acids. Per germline, CDR1 LNHDA and CDR2 SQIVND (reference sequence). The ends were cut back, 11 bases at V and 5 bases at J, with 21 bases in the middle. Written as DNA, the CDR3 is TGTGCCGTCGGGGGCCCCAGGCACCGAACCGGGGAGCTGTTTTTT. Protein sequence: CAVGGPRHRTGELFF.

V usage is TRBV19 and J usage is TRBJ2-7; TRBD1 matches at 8 bases. The CDR3 has 13 amino acids. Per germline, CDR1 LNHDA and CDR2 SQIVND (reference sequence). The V and J ends lost 9 bases and 1 base, in that order; junction bases with no gene match: 5. The CDR3 protein is CASRDRLSYEQYF. The CDR3 DNA is TGTGCCAGCCGGGACAGGCTGTCCTACGAGCAGTACTTC. Full variable domain (remainder filled in from reference TRBV19 and TRBJ2-7): DGGITQSPKYLFRKEGQNVTLSCEQNLNHDAMYWYRQDPGQGLRLIYYSQIVNDFQKGDIAEGYSVSREKKESFPLTVTSAQKNPTAFYLCASRDRLSYEQYFGPGTRLTVT.

The chain links TRBV11-3 to TRBJ1-1, with a tentative D call TRBD1 (6 bases). Germline CDR1 and CDR2: SGHNT and YENEEA. The CDR3 is 15 amino acids. V dropped 5 bases and J dropped 5 bases, with 18 bases sitting between them. CDR3 bases: TGTGCCAGCAGCCTCCGAACAGGGCAGGGAACTGAAGCTTTCTTT. It codes for CASSLRTGQGTEAFF.

The V and J genes are TRBV5-1 and TRBJ2-4, with D perhaps being TRBD1 or TRBD2 (6 bases each). CDR1 and CDR2 from the germline V gene are SGHRS and YFSETQ. CDR3 length: 15 amino acids. V dropped 0 bases and J dropped 6 bases, with 13 bases sitting between them. The CDR3 is CASSLAGGRGNIQYF. CDR3 bases: TGCGCCAGCAGCTTGGCTGGGGGGCGCGGAAACATTCAGTACTTC.

In its sample, this clone was seen once. The genes are TRBV7-9 and TRBJ2-7, with D uncertain. CDR1 is SEHNR, CDR2 FQNEAQ, per germline (reference sequence). CDR3 length: 14 amino acids. V lost 1 base to trimming and J lost 2 bases, with 9 bases between them. The DNA for the CDR3 is TGTGCCAGCAGCTTAGATGGTGGGGCCTACGAGCAGTACTTC. Translation: CASSLDGGAYEQYF.

This clone was picked up a small number of times. The chain links TRBV6-5 to TRBJ1-2, with 10 bases matching TRBD1. This CDR3 is built from 14 residues. Germline CDR1 reads MNHEY; CDR2 reads SVGAGI. Unmatched junction bases numbered 8, after V lost 5 bases and J lost 8 bases. The CDR3: CASSTDRGAWGYTF. In DNA form, the CDR3 reads TGTGCCAGCAGTACGGACAGGGGGGCTTGGGGCTACACCTTC.

The chain has TRBV25-1 and TRBJ1-2; 7 bases line up with TRBD1. Germline V CDR1 and CDR2: MGHDK, SYGVNS. The CDR3 has 15 residues. The junction had 14 bases not matched to a gene; V was cut back by 5 bases and J by 8 bases. Here the CDR3 reads CASSSIGTVESGYTF. In DNA form, the CDR3 reads TGTGCCAGCAGTTCAATAGGGACAGTGGAAAGCGGCTACACCTTC.

This chain links TRBV18 with TRBJ2-7; D is unresolved. CDR1 KGHSH and CDR2 LQKENI come from the germline V gene. V was cut by 2 bases and J by 3 bases, with 11 bases left in between. The CDR3 has 14 amino acids. As DNA, the CDR3 is TGTGCCAGCTCACCAGAGCTAGGGCTCTACGAGCAGTACTTC. It specifies CASSPELGLYEQYF. Complete variable domain (other parts from reference TRBV18 and TRBJ2-7): NAGVMQNPRHLVRRRGQEARLRCSPMKGHSHVYWYRQLPEEGLKFMVYLQKENIIDESGMPKERFSAEFPKEGPSILRIQQVVRGDSAAYFCASSPELGLYEQYFGPGTRLTVT.